This T cell receptor beta chain was profiled in a study of T cell responses to AZD1222 COVID-19 vaccine. Whole-study findings and limits: The donors showed a predominance of white British ancestry and of females, with possible underestimation of clonal diversity. Targeting of unmutated variant regions was reportedly seen in nearly half of spike-specific TCRs. The peak T cell response came first, and repertoires were sampled only after it. There were vaccine-associated CD4 TCRs across spike, dominant at 160-218 and 743-854.

This clone was recorded once. What it binds is unknown. Produced via immunoSEQ multiplex PCR; TCRdb's table is partial and in-frame only. Among 70,000 or so clones listed, approximately 85% were seen once. The V gene's germline CDR1 is SEHNR and CDR2 FQNEAQ (reference sequence). CDR3 size: 14 residues. The V and J ends lost 0 bases and 2 bases respectively, with 5 bases between them. V gene TRBV7-9 combines with J gene TRBJ1-3; D remains ambiguous. The sequence was collected from an adult in good health. Sequencing was performed on peripheral blood, taken on day 0 of MenACWY control vaccination. The CDR3 loop reads CASSLALPGNTIYF. The CDR3 bases are TGTGCCAGCAGCTTAGCGCTTCCTGGAAACACCATATATTTT. The full variable domain, in which reference TRBV7-9 and TRBJ1-3 provide the parts outside the CDR3, is DTGVSQNPRHKITKRGQNVTFRCDPISEHNRLYWYRQTLGQGPEFLTYFQNEAQLEKSRLLSDRFSAERPKGSFSTLEIQRTEQGDSAMYLCASSLALPGNTIYFGEGSWLTVV.